The entry below gives a single T cell receptor beta chain sequence along with its context. This CDR3 is also generated by other DNA sequences in the sample. The sample belongs to a study of shared clonotypes between healthy human individuals. There are 12 residues in the CDR3. Trimming took off 1 base at V and 6 bases at J, with 3 bases between the two ends. The germline V gene has CDR1 SGHDN and CDR2 FVKESK. Positive CCR7 selection of CD45RO-negative cells yielded the naive CD8 cells, and terminally differentiated effector memory CD45RA+ cells were excluded. Repertoires were generated with immunoSEQ multiplex PCR, while TCRdb's copy carries only in-frame clones and drops some. The sample consists of approximately 2,200,000 clones, about 93% of them appearing once.

Sequenced sample: naive CD8+ T cells from PBMCs. V and J are TRBV14 and TRBJ2-2; D gene unclear. This sequence was found in a young man in good health. Some clones in this sample may be carry-over from other donors' samples. CDR3 sequence reads: CASSQAPGELFF. The CDR3 DNA reads as TGTGCCAGCAGCCAAGCACCCGGGGAGCTGTTTTTT.